This T cell receptor beta chain originates from a study of T cell responses to AZD1222 COVID-19 vaccine. TCRdb's copy holds only in-frame clones and misses some; the assay was immunoSEQ multiplex PCR. The table lists over 120,000 clones, roughly nine tenths of them singletons. Second-dose recipients at about 4 or about 12 weeks were treated as one pooled group. Concerning this clone: Its antigen is unknown.

The ends lost 3 bases at V and 8 bases at J; junction bases unmatched: 9. Per the germline V gene, CDR1 is KGHSH and CDR2 is LQKENI. The CDR3 is 14 amino acids. Study outcomes and limitations: White British ancestry dominated among donors, who included more females, and clonal diversity was possibly underestimated. Baseline antibody screening turned up just a handful of seropositive AZD1222 recipients.

Sequencing used peripheral blood, obtained 28 days after the second AZD1222 dose. The clonotype was recovered from an adult who received the AZD1222 COVID-19 vaccine. The genes are TRBV18 and TRBJ1-2, with TRBD1 matching over 7 bases. CDR3 in DNA: TGTGCCAGCTCACCGGGAGGGGGCGACGCGGGCTACACCTTC. This sequence encodes CASSPGGGDAGYTF.